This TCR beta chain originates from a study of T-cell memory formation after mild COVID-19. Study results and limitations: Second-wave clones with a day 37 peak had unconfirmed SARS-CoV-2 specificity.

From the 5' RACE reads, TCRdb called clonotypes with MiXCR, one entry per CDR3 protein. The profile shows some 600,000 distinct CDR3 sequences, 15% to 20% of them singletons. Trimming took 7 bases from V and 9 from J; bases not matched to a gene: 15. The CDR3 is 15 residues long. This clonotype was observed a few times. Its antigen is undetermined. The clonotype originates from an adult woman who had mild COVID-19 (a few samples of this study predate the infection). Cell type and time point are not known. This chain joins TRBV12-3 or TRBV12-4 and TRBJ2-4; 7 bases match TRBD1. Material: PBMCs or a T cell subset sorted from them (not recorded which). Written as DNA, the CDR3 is TGTGCCAGCACCAAAACCGGGACAGCTAAAGTCATTCAGTACTTC. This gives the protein CASTKTGTAKVIQYF.